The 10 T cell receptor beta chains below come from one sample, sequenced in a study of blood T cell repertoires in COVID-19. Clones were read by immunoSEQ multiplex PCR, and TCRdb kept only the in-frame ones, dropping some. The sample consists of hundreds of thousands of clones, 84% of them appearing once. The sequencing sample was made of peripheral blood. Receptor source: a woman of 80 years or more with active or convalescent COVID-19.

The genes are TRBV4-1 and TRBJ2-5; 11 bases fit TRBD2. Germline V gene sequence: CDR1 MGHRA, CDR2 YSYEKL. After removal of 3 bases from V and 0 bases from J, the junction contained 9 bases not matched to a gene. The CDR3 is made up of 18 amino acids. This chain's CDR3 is CASSHDTTSGGYQETQYF. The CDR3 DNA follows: TGCGCCAGCAGCCATGATACTACTAGCGGGGGTTACCAAGAGACCCAGTACTTC.

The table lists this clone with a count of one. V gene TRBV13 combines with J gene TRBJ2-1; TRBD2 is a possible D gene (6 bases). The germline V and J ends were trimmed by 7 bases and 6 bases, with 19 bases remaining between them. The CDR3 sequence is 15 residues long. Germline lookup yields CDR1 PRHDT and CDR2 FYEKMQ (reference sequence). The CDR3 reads CASTWRRGGLNEQFF. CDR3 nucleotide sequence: TGTGCCAGCACATGGCGGAGGGGCGGCCTCAATGAGCAGTTCTTC.

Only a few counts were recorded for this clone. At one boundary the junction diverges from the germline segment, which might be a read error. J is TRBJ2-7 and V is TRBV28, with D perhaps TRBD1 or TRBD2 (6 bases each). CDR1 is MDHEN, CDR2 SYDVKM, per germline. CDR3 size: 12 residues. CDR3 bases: TGTGCCAGCAGCTTATGGGGGGCGCAGCAGTACTTC. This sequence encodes CASSLWGAQQYF. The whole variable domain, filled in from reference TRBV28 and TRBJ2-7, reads DVKVTQSSRYLVKRTGEKVFLECVQDMDHENMFWYRQDPGLGLRLIYFSYDVKMKEKGDIPEGYSVSREKKERFSLILESASTNQTSMYLCASSLWGAQQYFGPGTRLTVT.

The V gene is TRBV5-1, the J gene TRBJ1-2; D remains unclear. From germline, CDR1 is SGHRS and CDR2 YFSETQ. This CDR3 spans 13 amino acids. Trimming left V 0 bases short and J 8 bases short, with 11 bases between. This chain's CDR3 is CASSLGQLRGYTF. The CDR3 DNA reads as TGCGCCAGCAGCTTGGGTCAATTGCGGGGCTACACCTTC.

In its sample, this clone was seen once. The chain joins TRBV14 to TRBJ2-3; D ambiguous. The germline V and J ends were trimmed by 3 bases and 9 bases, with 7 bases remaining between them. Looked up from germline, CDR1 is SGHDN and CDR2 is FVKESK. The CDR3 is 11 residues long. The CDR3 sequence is CASSHVETQYF. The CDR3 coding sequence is TGTGCCAGCAGCCATGTAGAGACGCAGTATTTT.

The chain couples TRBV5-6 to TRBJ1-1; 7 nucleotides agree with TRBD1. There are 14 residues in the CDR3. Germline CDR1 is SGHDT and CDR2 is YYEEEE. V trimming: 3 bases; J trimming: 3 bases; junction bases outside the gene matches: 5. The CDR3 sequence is CASSYWTGDTEAFF. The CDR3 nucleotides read TGTGCCAGCAGCTATTGGACAGGCGACACTGAAGCTTTCTTT.

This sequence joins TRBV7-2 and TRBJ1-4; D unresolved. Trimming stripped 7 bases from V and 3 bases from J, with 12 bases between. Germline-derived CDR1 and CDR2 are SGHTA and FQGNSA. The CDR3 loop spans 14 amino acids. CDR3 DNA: TGTGCCAGCACCTCGGAGTTAGCTAATGAAAAACTGTTTTTT. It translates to CASTSELANEKLFF. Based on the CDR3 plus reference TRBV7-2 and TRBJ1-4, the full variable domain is GAGVSQSPSNKVTEKGKDVELRCDPISGHTALYWYRQSLGQGLEFLIYFQGNSAPDKSGLPSDRFSAERTGGSVSTLTIQRTQQEDSAVYLCASTSELANEKLFFGSGTQLSVL.

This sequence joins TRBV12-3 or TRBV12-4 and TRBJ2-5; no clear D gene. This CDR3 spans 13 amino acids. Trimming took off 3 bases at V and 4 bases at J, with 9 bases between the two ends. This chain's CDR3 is CASSLKESETQYF. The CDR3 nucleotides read TGTGCCAGCAGTTTGAAAGAGTCAGAGACCCAGTACTTC.

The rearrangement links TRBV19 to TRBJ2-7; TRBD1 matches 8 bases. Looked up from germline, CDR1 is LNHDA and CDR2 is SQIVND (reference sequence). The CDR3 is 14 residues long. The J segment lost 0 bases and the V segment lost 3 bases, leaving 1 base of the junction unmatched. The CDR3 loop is CASSIGQGSYEQYF. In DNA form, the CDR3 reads TGTGCCAGTAGTATTGGACAGGGCTCCTACGAGCAGTACTTC.

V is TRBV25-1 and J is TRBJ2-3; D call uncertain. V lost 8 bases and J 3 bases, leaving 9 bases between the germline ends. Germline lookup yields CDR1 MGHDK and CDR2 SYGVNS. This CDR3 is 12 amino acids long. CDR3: CASGRLTDTQYF. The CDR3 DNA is TGTGCCAGCGGTAGACTTACAGATACGCAGTATTTT.